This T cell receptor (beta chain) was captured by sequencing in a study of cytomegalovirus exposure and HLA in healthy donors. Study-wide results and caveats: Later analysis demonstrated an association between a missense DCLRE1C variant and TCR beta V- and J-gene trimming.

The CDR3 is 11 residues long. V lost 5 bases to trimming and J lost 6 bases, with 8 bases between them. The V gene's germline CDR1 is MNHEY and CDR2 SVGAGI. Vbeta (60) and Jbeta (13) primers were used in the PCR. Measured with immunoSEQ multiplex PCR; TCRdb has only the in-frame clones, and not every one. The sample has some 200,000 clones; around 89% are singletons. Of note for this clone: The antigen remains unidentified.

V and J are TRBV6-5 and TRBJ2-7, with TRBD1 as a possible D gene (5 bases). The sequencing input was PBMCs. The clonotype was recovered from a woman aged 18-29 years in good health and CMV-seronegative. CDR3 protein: CASSQGREQYF. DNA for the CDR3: TGTGCCAGCAGTCAGGGTCGCGAGCAGTACTTC.